This entry lists 15 T cell receptor beta chains sequenced from one sample in a study of T-cell reconstitution after alpha-beta-depleted transplantation in children. Library preparation (for TCRbeta) was performed with unique molecular identifiers. TCRdb independently ran MiXCR on the PCR reads; one entry per CDR3 protein. The table records under 250,000 distinct CDR3 sequences, more than 20% of them present only once. The material was PBMCs, mostly from graft donor cells, obtained 360 days after TCRalphabeta/CD19-depleted stem cell transplant. These receptors were obtained from a female patient aged 2-9 years who had a stem cell transplant for congenital amegakaryocytic thrombocytopenia, so the T cells may come from the graft donor.

This clonotype was observed at least ten times. The V and J genes are TRBV7-9 and TRBJ2-7; no clear D. The CDR3 has 13 residues. Trimming took 6 bases from V and 0 from J, leaving 9 bases between them. From germline, CDR1 is SEHNR and CDR2 FQNEAQ (reference sequence). The CDR3 coding sequence is TGTGCCAGCAGGGCCCTGAGCTCCTACGAGCAGTACTTC. Its translation: CASRALSSYEQYF.

V and J are TRBV12-3 or TRBV12-4 and TRBJ1-2; no clear D. V was shortened by 7 bases and J by 1 base, with 13 bases between the two germline ends. The CDR3 runs to 14 residues. CDR3 amino acids: CASTRTRINYGYTF. CDR3 nucleotides: TGTGCCAGCACCCGGACCAGAATTAACTATGGCTACACCTTC.

This clonotype appeared a few times. The J gene is TRBJ2-1, the V gene TRBV7-2; D not resolved. Deletions cut 5 bases from V and 10 bases from J, with 15 bases between. This CDR3 is built from 13 residues. CDR1 and CDR2 from the germline V gene are SGHTA and FQGNSA. DNA for the CDR3: TGTGCCAGCAGCATACTCGTAGTGGGGGAGCAGTTCTTC. It specifies CASSILVVGEQFF.

There are a few counts of this clonotype. This rearrangement joins TRBV15 to TRBJ2-5, with D possibly TRBD2 on 7 matching bases. V lost 3 bases to trimming and J lost 3 bases, with 14 bases between them. This CDR3 is 15 amino acids long. The germline CDR1 and CDR2 sequences are LNHNV and YYDKDF (reference sequence). The CDR3: CATSREEGGEETQYF. The DNA for the CDR3 is TGTGCCACCAGCAGGGAGGAAGGGGGGGAAGAGACCCAGTACTTC.

The chain couples TRBV5-1 to TRBJ2-7; 7 bases align to TRBD2. Germline V gene lookup returns CDR1 SGHRS and CDR2 YFSETQ. The CDR3 sequence is 15 residues long. Trimming at V came to 0 bases and at J to 2 bases, leaving 5 bases not matched to a gene. CDR3 region: CASSLEASGAYEQYF. In DNA, the CDR3 is TGCGCCAGCAGCTTGGAGGCTAGCGGAGCCTACGAGCAGTACTTC.

This clonotype was recorded a few times. The rearrangement joins TRBV12-3 or TRBV12-4 to TRBJ2-2, with D possibly TRBD1 on 5 matching bases. V was cut by 5 bases and J by 4 bases, with 17 bases left in between. CDR3 length: 16 residues. The CDR3 nucleotides read TGTGCCAGCAGTCCCCCGGACAAACTTTTCACCGGGGAGCTGTTTTTT. Amino acid sequence: CASSPPDKLFTGELFF.

The chain couples TRBV20-1 to TRBJ2-3; D perhaps matches TRBD1 (6 bases). Trimming took off 6 bases at V and 0 bases at J, with 13 bases between the two ends. This CDR3 contains 14 residues. The germline V gene has CDR1 DFQATT and CDR2 SNEGSKA (reference sequence). In DNA form, the CDR3 reads TGCAGTGCGACATGGGGGCTTAGCACAGATACGCAGTATTTT. This gives the protein CSATWGLSTDTQYF.

The table lists this clonotype with a few counts. CDR3 protein: CATSDHTGGLYQETQYF. CDR3 nucleotide sequence: TGTGCCACCAGTGATCATACTGGCGGTCTGTACCAAGAGACCCAGTACTTC. The V gene is TRBV24-1, the J gene TRBJ2-5; D is ambiguous. V was trimmed by 3 bases and J by 0 bases, leaving 16 bases between them. Germline V CDR1 and CDR2: KGHDR, SFDVKD. The CDR3 contains 17 residues.

This clonotype was observed a handful of times. CDR3 nucleotides: TGTGCCAGCAGTTTTGGGGGGCTGTACGAGCAGTACTTC. This encodes CASSFGGLYEQYF. The chain carries TRBV12-3 or TRBV12-4 and TRBJ2-7, with D perhaps assigned TRBD1 or TRBD2 (6 bases each). The CDR3 consists of 13 residues. V was cut by 3 bases and J by 4 bases, with 10 bases left in between.

This clonotype was counted many times. The gene calls are TRBV5-4 and TRBJ2-3; 12 bases line up with TRBD2. J was trimmed by 0 bases and V by 5 bases; bases with no gene match: 4. This CDR3 has 16 residues. Germline V gives CDR1 SGHNT, CDR2 YYREEE (reference sequence). CDR3 coding DNA: TGTGCCAGCAGGAAAGGACTAGCGGGGAGCACAGATACGCAGTATTTT. It yields the protein CASRKGLAGSTDTQYF. Supplemented by reference TRBV5-4 and TRBJ2-3, the full variable domain reads ETGVTQSPTHLIKTRGQQVTLRCSSQSGHNTVSWYQQALGQGPQFIFQYYREEENGRGNFPPRFSGLQFPNYSSELNVNALELDDSALYLCASRKGLAGSTDTQYFGPGTRLTVL.

J is TRBJ2-1 and V is TRBV4-3; D is uncertain. The CDR3 length is 12 residues. Germline CDR1 LGHNA, CDR2 YSLEER. Trimming removed 8 bases at V and 6 bases at J, with 11 bases between. CDR3 nucleotides: TGCGCCAGCGCTGGAGTACGCAATGAGCAGTTCTTC. It yields the protein CASAGVRNEQFF.

In this sample, this clonotype turned up many times. The rearrangement joins TRBV4-2 to TRBJ2-3, with D uncertain. V lost 0 bases to trimming and J lost 1 base, with 14 bases between them. CDR1 is LGHNA, CDR2 YNFKEQ, per germline. The CDR3 extends over 17 amino acids. This CDR3 is CASSQDRAVARTDTQYF. In DNA form, the CDR3 reads TGTGCCAGCAGCCAAGATCGCGCGGTAGCACGCACAGATACGCAGTATTTT.

This clonotype was seen only a few times. The chain couples TRBV4-2 to TRBJ2-1, with TRBD2 matching over 14 bases. The CDR3 is 22 residues long. The V gene end was trimmed by 4 bases and the J gene end by 1 base; junction bases not matched to a gene: 18. The germline V gene has CDR1 LGHNA and CDR2 YNFKEQ. As DNA, the CDR3 is TGTGCCAGCAGCCTTCGTGGTCCCTTGACTAGCGGGAGGGGGAGTTCCTACAATGAGCAGTTCTTC. This encodes CASSLRGPLTSGRGSSYNEQFF.

This sequence joins TRBV27 and TRBJ1-5, with D possibly matching TRBD1 (5 bases). The CDR3 has 15 amino acids. Germline V gives CDR1 MNHEY, CDR2 SMNVEV (reference sequence). V was cut by 3 bases and J by 3 bases, with 12 bases left in between. The CDR3 region is CASSFAGPLNQPQHF. CDR3 in DNA: TGTGCCAGCAGTTTTGCGGGGCCACTCAATCAGCCCCAGCATTTT.

This clonotype occurred once. This chain joins TRBV5-6 and TRBJ2-3, with D maybe TRBD2 (5 bases). Germline CDR1 reads SGHDT; CDR2 reads YYEEEE. Trimming left V 1 base short and J 3 bases short, with 9 bases between. This CDR3 is built from 14 residues. This CDR3 reads CASSLLQRTDTQYF. CDR3 sequence (DNA): TGTGCCAGCAGCTTGCTCCAGCGGACAGATACGCAGTATTTT.